What follows is one TCR beta chain and its context. The antigen is unknown. cDNA libraries for TCR beta contained unique molecular identifiers. In TCRdb, the PCR reads were re-called with MiXCR into one record per CDR3 protein. The sample has 750,000 to 900,000 distinct CDR3 sequences, 40% to 55% seen once. This specimen comes from a study of post-analysis software for immune sequencing data. Study in general: Several disease courses (relapsing-remitting, secondary progressive and progressive-relapsing) of multiple sclerosis were included. Study-level findings and limits: Compared against controls, patients with multiple sclerosis displayed significantly lower normalized Chao1 diversity. TRBV5-6, TRBV5-1 and TRBV20-1 were among four or five TRBV segments more frequent in patients than controls.

V was trimmed by 5 bases and J by 7 bases, leaving 14 bases between them. The CDR3 consists of 13 residues. The germline V gene has CDR1 SGHVS and CDR2 FNYEAQ. The chain is built from TRBV7-6 and TRBJ2-5, with D unclear. The material sequenced was blood. The receptor was isolated from a girl aged 5 to 17 with multiple sclerosis. CDR3 in amino acids: CASSPGSTGTQYF. In DNA form, the CDR3 reads TGTGCCAGCAGCCCTGGGTCCACCGGGACCCAGTACTTC.